These 11 T cell receptor beta chains share one sample of origin, sequenced in a study of CD8 T cells in Susac syndrome. Reverse transcription of roughly 0.45 to 1 ug RNA used random hexamers. TCRdb independently ran MiXCR on the immunoSEQ multiplex PCR reads; one entry per CDR3 protein. Of some 150,000 distinct CDR3 sequences in the sample, approximately 95% are singletons; the top ten hold less than 0.085%. The sample consisted of CD4+ T cells from PBMCs. The receptors stem from a human donor with Susac syndrome.

This chain connects TRBV29-1 to TRBJ1-2; no clear D. The V end lost 5 bases, the J end lost 0 bases, and 16 bases lay between the germline ends. The CDR3 has 15 amino acids. Germline-derived CDR1 and CDR2 are SQVTM and ANQGSEA. CDR3 nucleotide sequence: TGCAGCGTTTTGGATCCAGGCGCTACTAACTATGGCTACACCTTC. Amino acid sequence: CSVLDPGATNYGYTF.

The CDR3 region is CASSSPWAGVKGGNQPQHF. Written as DNA, the CDR3 is TGTGCCAGCAGTTCCCCTTGGGCAGGGGTTAAGGGGGGCAATCAGCCCCAGCATTTT. This chain uses TRBV28 with TRBJ1-5; maybe TRBD1 (6 bases). Trimming stripped 4 bases from V and 2 bases from J, with 24 bases between. The CDR3 is 19 residues long. Looked up from germline, CDR1 is MDHEN and CDR2 is SYDVKM. Variable domain in full (rest from reference TRBV28 and TRBJ1-5): DVKVTQSSRYLVKRTGEKVFLECVQDMDHENMFWYRQDPGLGLRLIYFSYDVKMKEKGDIPEGYSVSREKKERFSLILESASTNQTSMYLCASSSPWAGVKGGNQPQHFGDGTRLSIL.

This chain joins TRBV6-5 and TRBJ2-7; TRBD2 matches 7 bases. Germline V gives CDR1 MNHEY, CDR2 SVGAGI. The CDR3 spans 16 residues. V trimming: 0 bases; J trimming: 4 bases; junction bases outside the gene matches: 9. The CDR3 sequence is CASSYSLTSFLYEQYF. The DNA of the CDR3 is TGTGCCAGCAGTTACTCGCTGACTAGCTTCCTATACGAGCAGTACTTC.

The chain carries TRBV5-1 and TRBJ2-7; 9 bases are a match to TRBD2. Germline lookup yields CDR1 SGHRS and CDR2 YFSETQ. V trimming: 4 bases; J trimming: 5 bases; junction bases outside the gene matches: 13. The CDR3 has 16 amino acids. For the CDR3, the DNA is TGCGCCAGCAGCCGGATTATAGCGGGAGTTAGCGACGAGCAGTACTTC. Protein product: CASSRIIAGVSDEQYF.

The rearrangement uses TRBV4-1 and TRBJ2-7; D ambiguous. Deletions cut 1 base from V and 2 bases from J, with 9 bases between. This CDR3 contains 14 residues. Germline CDR1 and CDR2: MGHRA and YSYEKL. CDR3 sequence: CASSQAASTYEQYF. The CDR3 DNA sequence: TGCGCCAGCAGCCAAGCTGCGAGTACCTACGAGCAGTACTTC.

The chain employs TRBV20-1 and TRBJ2-5; maybe TRBD2 (7 bases). The CDR3 covers 15 residues. The V and J ends lost 4 bases and 5 bases respectively, with 20 bases between them. The V gene's germline CDR1 is DFQATT and CDR2 SNEGSKA (reference sequence). This CDR3 reads CSANRPGGPGETQYF. CDR3 DNA sequence: TGCAGTGCTAACAGGCCCGGGGGGCCCGGGGAGACCCAGTACTTC.

V is TRBV6-2 or TRBV6-3 and J is TRBJ1-5; TRBD1 might be the D (6 bases). CDR1 is MNHEY and CDR2 is SVGEGT in the germline V gene. The CDR3 loop spans 16 amino acids. The germline V and J ends were trimmed by 5 bases and 7 bases, with 21 bases remaining between them. For the CDR3, the DNA is TGTGCCAGCAGTACCCCCGGGACAAGGCATAGCCAGCCCCAGCATTTT. This sequence encodes CASSTPGTRHSQPQHF.

The chain is built from TRBV18 and TRBJ1-2; possible D gene TRBD1, 6 bases. The CDR3 contains 14 residues. V was cut by 3 bases and J by 3 bases, with 11 bases left in between. Germline V gene data show CDR1 as KGHSH and CDR2 as LQKENI. Here the CDR3 reads CASSPSGQYYGYTF. CDR3 DNA sequence: TGTGCCAGCTCACCGTCTGGACAGTACTATGGCTACACCTTC.

Of note for this clonotype: The junction and the germline gene differ at one end; a read error may be behind it. The rearrangement joins TRBV28 to TRBJ2-1; possible D gene TRBD1, 5 bases. CDR3 length equals 13 residues. The germline V gene encodes CDR1 MDHEN and CDR2 SYDVKM. CDR3 coding DNA: TGTGCCAGCGCCGACCGTAATCAGGGTGAGTGGCTCTTC. As protein: CASADRNQGEWLF. Full variable domain (missing parts from reference TRBV28 and TRBJ2-1): DVKVTQSSRYLVKRTGEKVFLECVQDMDHENMFWYRQDPGLGLRLIYFSYDVKMKEKGDIPEGYSVSREKKERFSLILESASTNQTSMYLCASADRNQGEWLFGPGTRLTVL.

This sequence joins TRBV23-1 and TRBJ2-2; 7 positions agree with TRBD2. TRBV23-1 is reported as an ORF; its role is uncertain. The CDR3 loop spans 16 amino acids. V was pared by 0 bases and J by 9 bases, with 10 bases of the junction left unmatched. The CDR3 reads CASSQSGRDYLRELFF. The CDR3 DNA reads as TGCGCCAGCAGTCAATCGGGCAGGGACTACCTTAGGGAGCTGTTTTTT.

This clonotype was seen just once. CDR3 bases: TGCAGTGCTAGAGCGGACTCGTTCACCGGGGAGCTGTTTTTT. Amino acid sequence: CSARADSFTGELFF. The chain carries TRBV20-1 and TRBJ2-2; perhaps TRBD2 as D (5 bases). Germline CDR1 reads DFQATT; CDR2 reads SNEGSKA (reference sequence). V lost 1 base, J lost 4 bases, and 10 bases lay in between. This CDR3 is 14 amino acids long.